Below, one T cell receptor (beta chain) is given with its context. The sample comes from a study of blood T cell repertoires in COVID-19. Study overall: Whether acute or convalescent, the COVID-19 samples came from the United States, Italy and Spain. In each case, the material was cDNA or gDNA derived from T cells, B-cell-depleted T cells, or PBMCs.

In the source study's methods: By means of reference gene primer amplification, nucleated cell counts were estimated. Produced via immunoSEQ multiplex PCR; TCRdb's table is partial and in-frame only. The V and J calls and clone size are taken from that table; D and trimming were inferred from the DNA. The data hold 90,000 to 150,000 clones, with about 74% observed a single time. The sequence was obtained from a human donor in a cohort sampled during active COVID-19. Sequencing was performed on peripheral blood.

Here the CDR3 DNA reads TGTGCCAGCAGCTTAGAGGCCGGCGGGAGCTCCTACAATGAGCAGTTCTTC. Encoded protein: CASSLEAGGSSYNEQFF. V gene TRBV7-2 combines with J gene TRBJ2-1; the match to TRBD2 covers 7 bases. Germline-derived CDR1 and CDR2 are SGHTA and FQGNSA. J gave up 0 bases and V 1 base, and 6 bases lay outside the gene matches. The CDR3 sequence is 17 residues long.